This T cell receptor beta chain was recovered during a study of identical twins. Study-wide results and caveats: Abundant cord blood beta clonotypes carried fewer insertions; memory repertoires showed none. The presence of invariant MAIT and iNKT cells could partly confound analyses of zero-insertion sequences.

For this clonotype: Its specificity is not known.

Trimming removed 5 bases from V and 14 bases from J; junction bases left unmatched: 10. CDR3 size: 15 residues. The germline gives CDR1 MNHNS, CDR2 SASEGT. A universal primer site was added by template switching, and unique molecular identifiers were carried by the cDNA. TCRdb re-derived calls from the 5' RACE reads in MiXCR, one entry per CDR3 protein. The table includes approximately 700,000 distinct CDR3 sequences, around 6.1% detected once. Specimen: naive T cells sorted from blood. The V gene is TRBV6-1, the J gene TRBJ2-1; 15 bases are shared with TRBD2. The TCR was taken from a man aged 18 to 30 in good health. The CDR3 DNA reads TGTGCCAGCAGTCCGGGACTAGCGGGAGGAGATTTGGAGTTCTTC. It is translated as CASSPGLAGGDLEFF.